Listed here is a single T cell receptor (beta chain). The sample originates from a study of PD-L1 blockade in urothelial cancer. Study background: Anywhere from 0 to 3 prior chemotherapy regimens had been received by patients.

TCRdb's table, derived via immunoSEQ multiplex PCR, lists solely in-frame clones and lacks some. This sample has about 88,000 clones, with roughly 90% found just once. This CDR3 contains 13 residues. The V gene end was trimmed by 6 bases and the J gene end by 14 bases; junction bases not matched to a gene: 11. The germline V gene has CDR1 SGHAT and CDR2 FQNNGV. Described time point: pretreatment peripheral blood. The rearrangement links TRBV11-2 to TRBJ2-1; TRBD1 matches 9 bases. This TCR came from an elderly woman with urothelial cancer. Here the sequenced sample was PBMCs, taken around atezolizumab (anti-PD-L1) treatment. The CDR3 region has the DNA TGTGCCAGCAGGGCCCTAACAGGGGGCTTGGAGTTCTTC. Protein product: CASRALTGGLEFF.